This T cell receptor (beta chain) was profiled in a study of blood T cell repertoires in COVID-19. After removal of 3 bases from V and 4 bases from J, the junction contained 5 bases not matched to a gene. The CDR3 sequence is 15 residues long. Germline V lookup: CDR1 SGHRS, CDR2 YFSETQ. Produced via immunoSEQ multiplex PCR; TCRdb's table is partial and in-frame only. The sample has hundreds of thousands of clones; over 80% are singletons. This chain joins TRBV5-1 and TRBJ2-1; 9 positions agree with TRBD1. The clonotype originates from a woman between 50 and 59 years old with active or convalescent COVID-19. Material: peripheral blood. The CDR3 region has the DNA TGCGCCAGCAGCTCACCGGGACAGGGTTACAATGAGCAGTTCTTC. It codes for CASSSPGQGYNEQFF.